These 26 T cell receptor beta chains came from one sample sequenced in a study of cytomegalovirus exposure and HLA in healthy donors (dated by TCRdb to about 2017). The library came from the immunoSEQ multiplex PCR assay. For the multiplex PCR, a mixture combining 60 forward primers for TCR Vbeta segments and 13 reverse primers for TCR Jbeta segments was used. The immuneACCESS repertoire file appears here via TCRdb, limited to in-frame rearrangements. These files lack a portion of the clones; in checked studies, under half of the deficit traces to unresolved V genes, and the cause of the others is not known. The sample table lists about 160,000 clones, about 71% of them with a count of one. Jointly, the top ten make up 2.8% of the sample. The sequenced sample was PBMCs. The receptors derive from a woman between 25 and 40 years old in good health and CMV-seronegative.

The genes are TRBV20-1 and TRBJ2-7, with 7 bases aligning to TRBD2. Germline trimming cut 7 bases from V and 3 bases from J; bases unmatched to any gene: 3. CDR1 and CDR2 (germline): DFQATT, SNEGSKA (reference sequence). This CDR3 has 11 amino acids. The CDR3 DNA follows: TGCAGTGTACGCGGGAGCTACGAGCAGTACTTC. The encoded protein is CSVRGSYEQYF.

The CDR3 nucleotides read TGTGCCAGCAGCCCCCGGACTAGCGGGGCCATGACGGCGCAGTATTTT. This codes for CASSPRTSGAMTAQYF. This chain uses TRBV11-3 with TRBJ2-3; 12 nucleotides line up with TRBD2. The J segment lost 10 bases and the V segment lost 5 bases, leaving 13 bases of the junction unmatched. The germline gives CDR1 SGHNT, CDR2 YENEEA. The length of the CDR3 is 16 residues.

The rearrangement links TRBV11-2 to TRBJ2-7, with D tentatively TRBD2 (5 bases). With 3 bases removed from V and 2 bases from J, the gap between germline ends came to 8 bases. The CDR3 is 13 amino acids. Germline CDR1 is SGHAT and CDR2 is FQNNGV. The CDR3 coding sequence is TGTGCCAGCAGCTTTCGAGGGCCCTACGAGCAGTACTTC. Its translation is CASSFRGPYEQYF.

The CDR3 DNA is TGCAGTGCTTCAGGACAGGATACGCAGTATTTT. Residues: CSASGQDTQYF. The V and J genes are TRBV20-1 and TRBJ2-3, with D maybe TRBD1 (6 bases). V shed 5 bases and J shed 6 bases, with 9 bases lying between them. Germline assignment: CDR1 DFQATT and CDR2 SNEGSKA (reference sequence). The CDR3 totals 11 residues.

V usage is TRBV11-2 and J usage is TRBJ1-3; D gene unclear. Germline lookup yields CDR1 SGHAT and CDR2 FQNNGV. Trimming shortened V by 5 bases and J by 0 bases, and 8 bases separated the two germline ends. CDR3 length: 14 amino acids. Here the CDR3 reads CASSLTGSGNTIYF. CDR3 nucleotides: TGTGCCAGCAGCCTCACGGGCTCTGGAAACACCATATATTTT.

This rearrangement joins TRBV28 to TRBJ1-2, with 10 bases fitting TRBD1. Losses at the gene ends were 5 bases for V and 7 bases for J; bases not matched to a gene: 16. CDR1 is MDHEN, CDR2 SYDVKM, per germline. This CDR3 is 17 amino acids long. The CDR3 sequence: CASSLILSDRGSGGYTF. The CDR3 DNA reads as TGTGCCAGCAGTCTGATCCTTTCGGACAGGGGGAGTGGTGGCTACACCTTC.

The chain employs TRBV7-2 and TRBJ1-6; D not resolved. Germline loops: CDR1 SGHTA, CDR2 FQGNSA. The CDR3 covers 16 residues. With 1 base removed from V and 3 bases from J, the gap between germline ends came to 10 bases. The CDR3 DNA reads as TGTGCCAGCAGCTTAGTTTCGGGGTTCTATAATTCACCCCTCCACTTT. Protein sequence: CASSLVSGFYNSPLHF.

The chain has TRBV18 and TRBJ1-2; D is perhaps TRBD1 (6 bases). The germline gives CDR1 KGHSH, CDR2 LQKENI. The V gene lost 2 bases and the J gene lost 8 bases, with 18 bases spanning the gap. The CDR3 totals 15 residues. The CDR3 DNA reads TGTGCCAGCTCACCAAGTCAGGGGAGTGTATCGGGCTACACCTTC. This gives the protein CASSPSQGSVSGYTF.

The CDR3 region is CASSLLRGYSYEQYF. The CDR3 bases are TGCGCCAGCAGCTTGCTGCGCGGGTACTCCTACGAGCAGTACTTC. The chain couples TRBV5-1 to TRBJ2-7, with D possibly being TRBD2 (5 bases). The V gene's germline CDR1 is SGHRS and CDR2 YFSETQ. The V and J ends lost 1 base and 0 bases respectively, with 11 bases between them. The CDR3 covers 15 residues.

The rearrangement joins TRBV9 to TRBJ1-5; maybe TRBD1 (6 bases). The germline V gene encodes CDR1 SGDLS and CDR2 YYNGEE. Trimming stripped 0 bases from V and 4 bases from J, with 35 bases between. This CDR3 has 23 amino acids. The CDR3 nucleotides are TGTGCCAGCAGCGTAGGCCGGTCGGGAGGGCGATTGGGGGACACCGGGGGGAATCAGCCCCAGCATTTT. Translating gives CASSVGRSGGRLGDTGGNQPQHF.

J is TRBJ1-6 and V is TRBV5-1; tentative D call: TRBD1 (5 bases). Trimming cost V 0 bases and J 9 bases, with 13 bases left between them. This CDR3 is built from 15 residues. CDR1 is SGHRS and CDR2 is YFSETQ in the germline V gene. The CDR3 is CASSLEGQGGSPLHF. CDR3 sequence (DNA): TGCGCCAGCAGCTTGGAAGGTCAGGGTGGTTCACCCCTCCACTTT. The whole variable domain, filled in from reference TRBV5-1 and TRBJ1-6, reads KAGVTQTPRYLIKTRGQQVTLSCSPISGHRSVSWYQQTPGQGLQFLFEYFSETQRNKGNFPGRFSGRQFSNSRSEMNVSTLELGDSALYLCASSLEGQGGSPLHFGNGTRLTVT.

This clone showed up just a few times. The chain is built from TRBV18 and TRBJ2-7; the D gene is possibly TRBD1 (6 bases). V lost 1 base to trimming and J lost 4 bases, with 8 bases between them. CDR1 is KGHSH, CDR2 LQKENI, per germline. CDR3 size: 13 residues. CDR3 DNA: TGTGCCAGCTCACCACGACAGGCGTACGAGCAGTACTTC. This codes for CASSPRQAYEQYF.

This clone has just a few counts. This chain joins TRBV19 and TRBJ1-6; 8 positions agree with TRBD1. Germline CDR1 LNHDA, CDR2 SQIVND (reference sequence). This CDR3 is built from 15 residues. Trimming removed 6 bases from V and 3 bases from J; junction bases left unmatched: 4. The CDR3 spells CASRSTGVYNSPLHF. The CDR3 DNA is TGTGCCAGTAGATCGACAGGGGTCTATAATTCACCCCTCCACTTT.

This clone has just one count. The chain has TRBV27 and TRBJ2-2; 8 bases are a match to TRBD1. Trimming at V came to 5 bases and at J to 4 bases, leaving 6 bases not matched to a gene. CDR3 length: 15 residues. From germline, CDR1 is MNHEY and CDR2 SMNVEV (reference sequence). The CDR3 reads CASSMSRGLTGELFF. CDR3 sequence (DNA): TGTGCCAGCAGTATGTCCAGGGGGCTCACCGGGGAGCTGTTTTTT.

This chain connects TRBV2 to TRBJ2-5, with 7 bases matching TRBD1. V lost 6 bases and J lost 1; bases outside the gene matches: 11. Germline CDR1 and CDR2: SNHLY and FYNNEI. The CDR3 has 16 amino acids. The CDR3 DNA reads as TGTGCCAGCAGCGCCTCCGGGACAGAATTCCAAGAGACCCAGTACTTC. Amino acid sequence: CASSASGTEFQETQYF. Filled out from reference TRBV2 and TRBJ2-5, the complete variable domain reads EPEVTQTPSHQVTQMGQEVILRCVPISNHLYFYWYRQILGQKVEFLVSFYNNEISEKSEIFDDQFSVERPDGSNFTLKIRSTKLEDSAMYFCASSASGTEFQETQYFGPGTRLLVL.

This clone was counted between two and nine times. V gene TRBV29-1 combines with J gene TRBJ2-1; tentative D call: TRBD2 (5 bases). The length of the CDR3 is 11 residues. Trimming pared 6 bases from V and 8 bases from J, leaving 11 bases between. Germline loops: CDR1 SQVTM, CDR2 ANQGSEA. The CDR3, as DNA: TGCAGCGTGACTAATTCGGATGAGCAGTTCTTC. This translates into CSVTNSDEQFF.

This clone occurred a few times. J is TRBJ2-1 and V is TRBV7-8, with D possibly TRBD1 on 5 matching bases. Looked up from germline, CDR1 is SGHVS and CDR2 is FQNEAQ. The CDR3 is 13 residues long. V was trimmed by 5 bases and J by 4 bases, leaving 9 bases between them. DNA for the CDR3: TGTGCCAGCAGCCAAGGACAATACAATGAGCAGTTCTTC. Protein sequence: CASSQGQYNEQFF.

The genes are TRBV5-1 and TRBJ1-5; D possibly corresponds to TRBD1 (5 bases). The V end lost 1 base, the J end lost 4 bases, and 6 bases lay between the germline ends. Germline lookup yields CDR1 SGHRS and CDR2 YFSETQ. This CDR3 spans 13 amino acids. The CDR3 coding sequence is TGCGCCAGCAGCTTGAAGGGGAATCAGCCCCAGCATTTT. Encoded protein: CASSLKGNQPQHF. Full variable domain (outside the CDR3, taken from reference TRBV5-1 and TRBJ1-5): KAGVTQTPRYLIKTRGQQVTLSCSPISGHRSVSWYQQTPGQGLQFLFEYFSETQRNKGNFPGRFSGRQFSNSRSEMNVSTLELGDSALYLCASSLKGNQPQHFGDGTRLSIL.

The V gene is TRBV19, the J gene TRBJ2-2; D not resolved. Trimming took off 8 bases at V and 3 bases at J, with 10 bases between the two ends. From germline, CDR1 is LNHDA and CDR2 SQIVND (reference sequence). This CDR3 spans 13 amino acids. CDR3 loop: CASSFGHTGELFF. The CDR3 bases are TGTGCCAGTTCGTTTGGGCACACCGGGGAGCTGTTTTTT.

The chain recombines TRBV11-2 with TRBJ2-7, with D maybe TRBD1 (6 bases). Trimming stripped 4 bases from V and 2 bases from J, with 12 bases between. Germline V gene sequence: CDR1 SGHAT, CDR2 FQNNGV. The CDR3 length is 14 residues. The CDR3 region has the DNA TGTGCCAGCAGCTCCGGGACAAACACCTACGAGCAGTACTTC. Protein sequence: CASSSGTNTYEQYF.

This clone has a single count. This chain joins TRBV28 and TRBJ1-6; D is ambiguous. V was shortened by 6 bases and J by 7 bases, with 7 bases between the two germline ends. In germline, CDR1 is MDHEN, CDR2 SYDVKM. The CDR3 length is 12 residues. The CDR3 is CASSKTNSPLHF. The CDR3 DNA sequence: TGTGCCAGCAGCAAGACAAATTCACCCCTCCACTTT.

The genes are TRBV5-4 and TRBJ2-3, with TRBD2 matching over 10 bases. There are 17 residues in the CDR3. V was pared by 4 bases and J by 6 bases, with 14 bases of the junction left unmatched. Germline lookup yields CDR1 SGHNT and CDR2 YYREEE (reference sequence). CDR3 nucleotide sequence: TGTGCCAGCAGCCAAAGCGGGGGGGCCTCAGTAGTCGATACGCAGTATTTT. Its translation: CASSQSGGASVVDTQYF.

The chain uses TRBV9 and TRBJ2-7; the D gene is possibly TRBD1 (6 bases). V was clipped by 2 bases and J by 0 bases, with 12 bases between them. The germline V gene encodes CDR1 SGDLS and CDR2 YYNGEE. CDR3 length: 15 amino acids. For the CDR3, the DNA is TGTGCCAGCAGCGTCGAACAGGGAATCTCCTACGAGCAGTACTTC. Residues: CASSVEQGISYEQYF.

The rearrangement links TRBV29-1 to TRBJ2-3, with TRBD1 identical over 9 bases. The CDR3 is 14 residues long. J lost 4 bases, V lost 6 bases, and 8 bases had no gene match. Germline loops: CDR1 SQVTM, CDR2 ANQGSEA. The CDR3 loop reads CSVARDRAADTQYF. The CDR3, as DNA: TGCAGCGTCGCGAGGGACAGGGCGGCAGATACGCAGTATTTT.

The chain has TRBV5-1 and TRBJ2-1; D is unclear. V lost 0 bases to trimming and J lost 7 bases, with 11 bases between them. The CDR3 length is 14 residues. Germline V lookup: CDR1 SGHRS, CDR2 YFSETQ. The CDR3: CASSLGSKENEQFF. The CDR3 bases are TGCGCCAGCAGCTTGGGTTCCAAAGAGAATGAGCAGTTCTTC.

The V and J genes are TRBV6-4 and TRBJ2-1; 7 positions match TRBD2. The CDR3 is made up of 16 amino acids. Germline assignment: CDR1 MRHNA and CDR2 SNTAGT. V trimming: 5 bases; J trimming: 0 bases; junction bases outside the gene matches: 7. The CDR3 nucleotides are TGTGCCAGCAGTAAATCCGGGGGGAGCTCCTACAATGAGCAGTTCTTC. Translated, it gives CASSKSGGSSYNEQFF.